This T cell receptor beta chain was recorded in a study of T cell responses to AZD1222 COVID-19 vaccine. Overall study: Pooled in the analysis were second doses at about 4 or about 12 weeks.

The table came from immunoSEQ multiplex PCR; TCRdb's copy has only in-frame clones and leaves some out. This sample carries about 86,000 clones, over 85% of them seen once, and the ten largest clones take 2% to 2.5%. The CDR3 is made up of 14 amino acids. J gave up 6 bases and V 5 bases, and 10 bases lay outside the gene matches. The germline V gene has CDR1 SGHNT and CDR2 YYREEE (reference sequence). This receptor was obtained from an adult in good health. This sequence joins TRBV5-4 and TRBJ2-7; 8 bases agree with TRBD2. The source material was peripheral blood, sampled on day 0 of AZD1222 vaccination. CDR3 DNA sequence: TGTGCCAGCAGGGAAGCCGGGACTAGTTTCGAGCAGTACTTC. Protein: CASREAGTSFEQYF. The full variable domain, completed using reference TRBV5-4 and TRBJ2-7, is ETGVTQSPTHLIKTRGQQVTLRCSSQSGHNTVSWYQQALGQGPQFIFQYYREEENGRGNFPPRFSGLQFPNYSSELNVNALELDDSALYLCASREAGTSFEQYFGPGTRLTVT.